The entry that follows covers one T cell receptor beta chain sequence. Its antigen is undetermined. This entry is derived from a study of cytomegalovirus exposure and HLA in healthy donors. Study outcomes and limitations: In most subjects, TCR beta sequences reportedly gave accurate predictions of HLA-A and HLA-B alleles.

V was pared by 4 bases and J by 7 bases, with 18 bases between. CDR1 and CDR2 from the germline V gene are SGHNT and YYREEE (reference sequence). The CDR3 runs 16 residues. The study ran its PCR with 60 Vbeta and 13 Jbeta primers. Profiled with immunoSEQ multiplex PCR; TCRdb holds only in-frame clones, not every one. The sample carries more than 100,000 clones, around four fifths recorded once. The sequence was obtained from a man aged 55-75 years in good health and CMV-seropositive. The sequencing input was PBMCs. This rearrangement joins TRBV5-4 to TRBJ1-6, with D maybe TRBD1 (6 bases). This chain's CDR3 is CASSQERPGGNSPLHF. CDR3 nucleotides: TGTGCCAGCAGCCAGGAGAGGCCTGGGGGCAATTCACCCCTCCACTTT.